The 16 T cell receptor beta chains below come from one sample, sequenced in a study of T cell responses to AZD1222 COVID-19 vaccine. The table came from immunoSEQ multiplex PCR; TCRdb's copy has only in-frame clones and leaves some out. The data show some 180,000 clones, with about 93% seen just once and around 0.98% held by the top ten. The specimen was peripheral blood, collected 28 days after the second dose of the MenACWY control vaccine. These receptors were taken from an adult who received the MenACWY meningococcal vaccine as a control.

The rearrangement links TRBV5-1 to TRBJ2-1, with 11 bases aligning to TRBD2. The germline CDR1 and CDR2 sequences are SGHRS and YFSETQ. The CDR3 consists of 16 residues. Losses at the gene ends were 1 base for V and 5 bases for J; bases not matched to a gene: 5. For the CDR3, the DNA is TGCGCCAGCAGCTTGCGGGCTAGCGGGGGGAACAATGAGCAGTTCTTC. Translated, it gives CASSLRASGGNNEQFF.

The chain has TRBV19 and TRBJ1-5; 9 nucleotides match TRBD1. The CDR3 is made up of 15 amino acids. Germline V gene sequence: CDR1 LNHDA, CDR2 SQIVND (reference sequence). V shed 2 bases, J shed 2 bases, and the junction held 1 base outside the gene matches. This CDR3 reads CASSIRTGGNQPQHF. CDR3 sequence (DNA): TGTGCCAGTAGTATACGGACAGGGGGCAATCAGCCCCAGCATTTT.

This clone has only a few counts. The rearrangement links TRBV7-9 to TRBJ2-7; TRBD2 might be the D (5 bases). The CDR3 totals 13 residues. CDR1 is SEHNR, CDR2 FQNEAQ, per germline (reference sequence). The V end lost 6 bases, the J end lost 5 bases, and 14 bases lay between the germline ends. Written as DNA, the CDR3 is TGTGCCAGCAGTCCGAGGGTGTACCACGAGCAGTACTTC. The encoded protein is CASSPRVYHEQYF.

The CDR3 sequence is CASSLVQGEAFF. CDR3 bases: TGTGCCAGCAGCCTCGTTCAGGGGGAAGCTTTCTTT. The chain is built from TRBV3-1 (or the pseudogene TRBV3-2) and TRBJ1-1; possibly TRBD1 for D (6 bases). Between the trimmed V and J ends, which lost 4 bases and 8 bases, there was a span of 11 bases. Germline V lookup: CDR1 LGHDT, CDR2 YNNKEL (reference sequence). The CDR3 runs 12 residues.

V and J are TRBV28 and TRBJ2-1, with a weak D call TRBD1 (6 bases). There are 15 residues in the CDR3. The germline V and J ends were trimmed by 4 bases and 4 bases, with 14 bases remaining between them. Per the germline V gene, CDR1 is MDHEN and CDR2 is SYDVKM. The CDR3 nucleotides are TGTGCCAGCAGTTCAGACGGGGACATTTACAATGAGCAGTTCTTC. It yields the protein CASSSDGDIYNEQFF. The entire variable domain, with the rest obtained from reference TRBV28 and TRBJ2-1, is as follows: DVKVTQSSRYLVKRTGEKVFLECVQDMDHENMFWYRQDPGLGLRLIYFSYDVKMKEKGDIPEGYSVSREKKERFSLILESASTNQTSMYLCASSSDGDIYNEQFFGPGTRLTVL.

The gene calls are TRBV6-2 or TRBV6-3 and TRBJ1-5; 9 nucleotides agree with TRBD1. The germline CDR1 and CDR2 sequences are MNHEY and SVGEGT. V gave up 2 bases and J gave up 4 bases; unmatched junction bases: 3. The CDR3 is 15 residues long. The CDR3 DNA reads as TGTGCCAGCAGTTACACCGGGACAGGGAATCAGCCCCAGCATTTT. This encodes CASSYTGTGNQPQHF.

This chain uses TRBV18 with TRBJ1-2; no reliable D call. Per the germline V gene, CDR1 is KGHSH and CDR2 is LQKENI. The CDR3 is 16 amino acids. The V gene lost 6 bases and the J gene lost 2 bases, with 19 bases spanning the gap. DNA of the CDR3: TGTGCCAGCTCCCATCCAGCACAAACCCTGAACTATGGCTACACCTTC. Its translation is CASSHPAQTLNYGYTF.

CDR3 sequence reads: CATSRVTGEKLFF. In DNA form, the CDR3 reads TGTGCCACCAGCAGAGTGACGGGGGAAAAACTGTTTTTT. This rearrangement joins TRBV15 to TRBJ1-4; D uncertain. The CDR3 contains 13 residues. CDR1 is LNHNV, CDR2 YYDKDF, per germline (reference sequence). V lost 1 base to trimming and J lost 8 bases, with 8 bases between them.

The J gene is TRBJ2-2, the V gene TRBV4-1, with D unresolved. Trimming removed 3 bases from V and 7 bases from J, with 6 bases in between. The CDR3 totals 12 residues. Germline V gene sequence: CDR1 MGHRA, CDR2 YSYEKL. CDR3 in amino acids: CASSHSVGELFF. The CDR3 DNA reads as TGCGCCAGCAGCCATTCGGTCGGGGAGCTGTTTTTT.

V is TRBV5-4 and J is TRBJ1-6; perhaps TRBD1 as D (5 bases). The V gene lost 0 bases and the J gene lost 9 bases, with 13 bases spanning the gap. In germline, CDR1 is SGHNT, CDR2 YYREEE (reference sequence). The CDR3 has 15 amino acids. CDR3 coding DNA: TGTGCCAGCAGCTTGGAGGACATTCCCGGTTCACCCCTCCACTTT. Amino acid sequence: CASSLEDIPGSPLHF.

The chain recombines TRBV13 with TRBJ1-5, with D perhaps matching TRBD1 (5 bases). Germline V gene lookup returns CDR1 PRHDT and CDR2 FYEKMQ (reference sequence). Trimming left V 4 bases short and J 3 bases short, with 13 bases between. This CDR3 has 15 amino acids. The CDR3 is CASSWGPGYNQPQHF. The CDR3 nucleotides read TGTGCCAGCAGCTGGGGACCGGGATACAATCAGCCCCAGCATTTT. Filled out from reference TRBV13 and TRBJ1-5, the complete variable domain reads AAGVIQSPRHLIKEKRETATLKCYPIPRHDTVYWYQQGPGQDPQFLISFYEKMQSDKGSIPDRFSAQQFSDYHSELNMSSLELGDSALYFCASSWGPGYNQPQHFGDGTRLSIL.

V is TRBV6-1 and J is TRBJ2-3; 10 nucleotides match TRBD1. Germline assignment: CDR1 MNHNS and CDR2 SASEGT. This CDR3 has 14 amino acids. V dropped 6 bases and J dropped 6; count of bases not matched to a gene: 6. In DNA form, the CDR3 reads TGTGCCAGCAGCCGGACAGGGGGATTGGATACGCAGTATTTT. Its translation: CASSRTGGLDTQYF.

CDR3 amino acids: CASSIAGSRGGEAFF. In DNA form, the CDR3 reads TGCGCCAGCAGTATTGCGGGCAGTAGGGGCGGTGAAGCTTTCTTT. The chain is built from TRBV5-1 and TRBJ1-1; maybe TRBD1 (5 bases). This CDR3 comprises 15 residues. Trimming took off 5 bases at V and 7 bases at J, with 21 bases between the two ends. CDR1 is SGHRS, CDR2 YFSETQ, per germline.

This chain uses TRBV3-1 (or the pseudogene TRBV3-2) with TRBJ1-2, with TRBD1 as a possible D gene (5 bases). The CDR3 length is 14 residues. V was shortened by 4 bases and J by 4 bases, with 13 bases between the two germline ends. Germline loops: CDR1 LGHDT, CDR2 YNNKEL (reference sequence). DNA of the CDR3: TGTGCCAGCAGCCCCAGGGACGGTGGCTATGGCTACACCTTC. It yields the protein CASSPRDGGYGYTF.

CDR3 region: CASSWPGQGREKLFF. The CDR3 nucleotides are TGTGCCAGCAGTTGGCCGGGACAGGGTAGGGAAAAACTGTTTTTT. V and J are TRBV6-9 and TRBJ1-4; 9 bases line up with TRBD1. The J segment lost 8 bases and the V segment lost 4 bases, leaving 8 bases of the junction unmatched. Germline CDR1 MNHGY, CDR2 SVAAGI. The CDR3 has 15 residues.

The J gene is TRBJ2-2, the V gene TRBV13, with D uncertain. CDR1 and CDR2 (germline): PRHDT, FYEKMQ (reference sequence). With 1 base removed from V and 4 bases from J, the gap between germline ends came to 4 bases. This CDR3 has 13 residues. CDR3 amino acids: CASSLEGTGELFF. CDR3 sequence (DNA): TGTGCCAGCAGCTTAGAGGGCACCGGGGAGCTGTTTTTT.